These T cell receptor beta chains were read from a single sample in a study of blood T cell repertoires in COVID-19. Repertoires were generated with immunoSEQ multiplex PCR, while TCRdb's copy carries only in-frame clones and drops some. This sample has a few hundred thousand clones; about 80% occur once, and the top ten carry approximately 4%. The specimen was PBMCs or T cells enriched from blood (not recorded which). The receptors here all came from a man aged 30 to 39 with acute COVID-19. The CDR3 runs from the conserved cysteine through the conserved F or W. A D gene is named only where the DNA matches it firmly. The size field is filled for only some rows; it gives once, few, many or a size class.

size | J | V | D | CDR3 | DNA
- | TRBJ2-5 | TRBV7-9 | TRBD1 | CASSAGQGRGETQYF | TGTGCCAGCAGCGCGGGACAGGGCCGAGGGGAGACCCAGTACTTC
many | TRBJ1-4 | TRBV4-3 | TRBD1 | CASSHDDRVIEKLFF | TGCGCCAGCAGCCATGATGACAGGGTTATTGAAAAACTGTTTTTT
- | TRBJ2-1 | TRBV7-9 | - | CASSPHRVGHNEQFF | TGTGCCAGCAGCCCCCACAGGGTTGGGCACAATGAGCAGTTCTTC
- | TRBJ1-5 | TRBV11-3 | - | CASSLGGAWGSNQPQHF | TGTGCCAGCAGCTTAGGGGGAGCCTGGGGAAGCAATCAGCCCCAGCATTTT
- | TRBJ2-2 | TRBV5-4 | TRBD2 | CASSIGTRNTGELFF | TGTGCCAGCAGCATCGGGACTAGAAACACCGGGGAGCTGTTTTTT
- | TRBJ1-1 | TRBV19 | TRBD1 | CASSIQGALDTEAFF | TGTGCCAGTAGTATACAGGGGGCGCTGGACACTGAAGCTTTCTTT
- | TRBJ1-2 | TRBV24-1 | TRBD1 | CATSEASDRGGYTF | TGTGCCACCAGTGAAGCATCCGACAGGGGCGGCTACACCTTC
- | TRBJ2-3 | TRBV9 | - | CASSATVAGADTQYF | TGTGCCAGCAGCGCCACCGTCGCGGGTGCAGATACGCAGTATTTT
- | TRBJ1-6 | TRBV30 | - | CAWTPGISYSPLHF | TGTGCCTGGACCCCAGGGATTAGTTATTCACCCCTCCACTTT
- | TRBJ1-6 | TRBV7-9 | - | CASSLTVGGRGNSPLHF | TGTGCCAGCAGCTTAACGGTCGGTGGCAGGGGTAATTCACCCCTCCACTTT
few | TRBJ1-5 | TRBV6-6 | - | CASSYDGNQPQHF | TGTGCCAGCAGTTACGACGGGAATCAGCCCCAGCATTTT
- | TRBJ2-6 | TRBV4-1 | - | CASSLASSGANVLTF | TGCGCCAGCAGTCTTGCGAGCTCTGGGGCCAACGTCCTGACTTTC
- | TRBJ1-2 | TRBV3-1/TRBV3-2 | - | CASSQENRVNHGYTF | TGTGCCAGCAGCCAAGAAAACAGGGTTAATCATGGCTACACCTTC
- | TRBJ1-3 | TRBV12-5 | TRBD1 | CASGLQGAGNTIYF | TGTGCTAGTGGTTTACAGGGGGCTGGAAACACCATATATTTT
- | TRBJ2-3 | TRBV6-5 | - | CASSSVRVGTQYF | TGTGCCAGCAGTTCCGTGAGGGTGGGTACGCAGTATTTT
- | TRBJ1-5 | TRBV7-8 | TRBD1 | CASSFGQGNQPQHF | TGTGCCAGCAGCTTCGGACAGGGCAATCAGCCCCAGCATTTT
- | TRBJ2-1 | TRBV3-1/TRBV3-2 | TRBD1 | CASSQGDRGRNEQFF | TGTGCCAGCAGCCAAGGCGACAGGGGCCGCAATGAGCAGTTCTTC
- | TRBJ1-4 | TRBV25-1 | TRBD1 | CASSERFIQGNEKLFF | TGTGCCAGCAGTGAAAGGTTTATACAGGGGAATGAAAAACTGTTTTTT
- | TRBJ1-1 | TRBV5-1 | - | CASSLDGGSTEAFF | TGCGCCAGCAGCTTGGATGGGGGGAGCACTGAAGCTTTCTTT
- | TRBJ2-6 | TRBV7-9 | - | CASSNLAGANVLTF | TGTGCCAGCAGTAACTTGGCTGGGGCCAACGTCCTGACTTTC
- | TRBJ1-1 | TRBV7-8 | - | CASSFSTGTEAFF | TGTGCCAGCAGCTTTAGTACGGGGACTGAAGCTTTCTTT
- | TRBJ1-1 | TRBV19 | TRBD1 | CASSRTGGNTEAFF | TGTGCCAGTAGCAGGACAGGGGGCAACACTGAAGCTTTCTTT
- | TRBJ2-1 | TRBV7-2 | - | CASSSRNGTPRRFF | TGTGCCAGCAGCTCTAGGAACGGGACACCGAGGCGGTTCTTC
- | TRBJ1-2 | TRBV5-6 | - | CASSNGHRVHGYTF | TGTGCCAGCAGTAACGGGCACAGGGTGCATGGCTACACCTTC
few | TRBJ1-5 | TRBV6-5 | - | CASSQALGNQPQHF | TGTGCCAGCAGCCAGGCCCTTGGCAATCAGCCCCAGCATTTT
- | TRBJ2-4 | TRBV5-1 | TRBD2 | CASNLGAGGITKNIQYF | TGTGCCAGCAACTTGGGAGCGGGAGGGATTACCAAAAACATTCAGTACTTC
- | TRBJ2-2 | TRBV5-1 | TRBD2 | CASSIISGRTSGELFF | TGTGCCAGCAGTATAATTAGCGGGAGAACCTCCGGGGAGCTGTTTTTT
- | TRBJ1-1 | TRBV5-5 | - | CASSLGATVAFF | TGTGCCAGCAGCTTAGGGGCAACTGTAGCTTTCTTT
- | TRBJ1-2 | TRBV7-8 | - | CASSPSVRQTNYGYTF | TGTGCCAGCAGCCCCTCCGTGAGGCAGACGAACTATGGCTACACCTTC
- | TRBJ2-2 | TRBV19 | TRBD2 | CASIVGTSANTGELFF | TGTGCCAGTATTGTGGGGACTAGCGCGAACACCGGGGAGCTGTTTTTT
- | TRBJ2-3 | TRBV24-1 | - | CATSDYELRTQYF | TGTGCCACCAGTGATTACGAGCTGCGTACGCAGTATTTT
- | TRBJ2-3 | TRBV4-1 | TRBD2 | CASRTKRASGDTDTQYF | TGCGCCAGCAGAACTAAGAGGGCTAGCGGGGACACAGATACGCAGTATTTT
- | TRBJ1-2 | TRBV27 | TRBD1 | CASSPPGQGEAGYTF | TGTGCCAGCAGTCCGCCGGGACAGGGGGAGGCTGGCTACACCTTC
- | TRBJ2-1 | TRBV7-3 | TRBD2 | CASSRGLAGVSEQFF | TGTGCCAGCAGCCGGGGACTAGCGGGAGTTAGTGAGCAGTTCTTC
once | TRBJ2-3 | TRBV5-4 | TRBD2 | CASIPPGLAGGPHHF | TGTGCCAGCATCCCACCGGGACTAGCGGGGGGGCCGCATCATTTT
- | TRBJ1-3 | TRBV5-1 | - | CASSLRSGAEVNTIYF | TGCGCCAGCAGCTTGAGGTCAGGGGCTGAAGTAAACACCATATATTTT
- | TRBJ1-5 | TRBV28 | - | CASTLLWASNQPQHF | TGTGCCAGCACCCTACTCTGGGCGAGCAATCAGCCCCAGCATTTT
few | TRBJ2-1 | TRBV19 | - | CASSITHAGSYNEQFF | TGTGCCAGTAGTATCACCCATGCGGGCTCCTACAATGAGCAGTTCTTC
- | TRBJ1-4 | TRBV10-2 | TRBD1 | CASRGQGARNEKLFF | TGCGCCAGCAGGGGACAGGGGGCCAGGAATGAAAAACTGTTTTTT
- | TRBJ1-2 | TRBV5-1 | - | CASSFDRKNYGYTF | TGCGCCAGCAGCTTTGACAGGAAGAACTATGGCTACACCTTC
- | TRBJ1-5 | TRBV19 | - | CASGGLSNQPQHF | TGTGCCAGTGGAGGCCTTAGCAATCAGCCCCAGCATTTT
- | TRBJ1-1 | TRBV7-9 | - | CASSLEVSGTEAFF | TGTGCCAGCAGCTTAGAGGTATCGGGCACTGAAGCTTTCTTT
- | TRBJ1-2 | TRBV19 | - | CASSIVEGIFDGYTF | TGTGCCAGTAGTATAGTGGAGGGAATATTCGATGGCTACACCTTC